This TCR beta chain was identified during a study of regulatory T cells in long-lasting Graves disease. Study information: Under 3 months of antithyroid drugs had been taken by newly diagnosed Graves' patients.

The trim removed 5 bases at V and 6 bases at J, leaving 19 bases unmatched. CDR1 is MNHEY, CDR2 SVGEGT, per germline. The CDR3 has 19 residues. Time point noted: newly diagnosed GD, antithyroid drugs for less than 3 months. The TCR library was made from RNA that had been extracted from PBMCs in TRIzol. Arm-PCR with iRepertoire HTBI primers amplified the CDR3 regions for these TCR beta libraries. TCRdb ran MiXCR on the multiplex PCR reads and lists one entry per CDR3 protein. The sample lists about 440,000 distinct CDR3 sequences; about a sixth were seen once. These records were also assigned to another study, of T cells in Graves' hyperthyroidism and ophthalmopathy. That paper states: Across 18 months, stable Graves' hyperthyroidism was marked by no progression to ophthalmopathy. HTBI primers were employed in a first-round RT-PCR of the TCR CDR3.

The chain combines TRBV6-2 or TRBV6-3 with TRBJ1-4, with 9 positions matching TRBD1. The sequence was collected from a young woman with Graves disease. The sample in question was peripheral blood mononuclear cells (PBMCs), obtained at new diagnosis, from a patient treated with antithyroid drugs. The CDR3 DNA reads as TGTGCCAGCAGTGAATATCCCCTTACAGGGGGCGGGTTTTATGAAAAACTGTTTTTT. Protein product: CASSEYPLTGGGFYEKLFF.